This T cell receptor (beta chain) is drawn from a study of blood T cell repertoires in COVID-19. Study background: The origin of the acute and convalescent COVID-19 samples was the United States, Italy and Spain.

Seattle patients were enrolled during active infection and followed longitudinally. Method: immunoSEQ multiplex PCR; TCRdb's copy keeps in-frame clones and lacks some. The data contain 200,000 to 300,000 clones, around 92% of them singletons. Sample: peripheral blood. The clonotype was recovered from a person aged 18 to 35 with COVID-19, enrolled during active disease.

The CDR3 here is CASSQDWAGVTETQYF. CDR3 nucleotide sequence: TGTGCCAGCAGCCAAGATTGGGCGGGGGTGACAGAGACCCAGTACTTC. This chain links TRBV3-1 (or the pseudogene TRBV3-2) with TRBJ2-5; TRBD2 agrees at 7 bases. CDR3 length equals 16 residues. V trimming: 0 bases; J trimming: 4 bases; junction bases outside the gene matches: 8. Germline V gene data show CDR1 as LGHDT and CDR2 as YNNKEL (reference sequence).